What follows are 8 T cell receptor beta chains derived from one specimen sequenced in a study of immunodeficiency. Assay: immunoSEQ multiplex PCR; the TCRdb copy retains only in-frame clones and omits some. This table holds 1,400 to 1,500 clones, over 85% found once. The sample comprised CD8+ T cells from blood. All receptors derive from a human donor in good health.

The V gene is TRBV30, the J gene TRBJ2-3; 7 positions match TRBD1. This CDR3 region has 14 residues. V gave up 8 bases and J gave up 3 bases; unmatched junction bases: 11. Germline-derived CDR1 and CDR2 are GTSNPN and SVGIG (reference sequence). The CDR3 protein is CATNTGVATDTQYF. In nucleotides, the CDR3 is TGTGCCACTAATACAGGGGTTGCGACAGATACGCAGTATTTT.

The genes are TRBV10-2 and TRBJ2-1, with 7 nucleotides matching TRBD2. This CDR3 has 17 amino acids. The V and J ends lost 0 bases and 4 bases, in that order; junction bases with no gene match: 9. Germline lookup yields CDR1 WSHSY and CDR2 SAAADI. The CDR3 DNA sequence: TGCGCCAGCAGTGAGTCCTCAGGACTAGAAATTTACAATGAGCAGTTCTTC. Translating it yields CASSESSGLEIYNEQFF.

The genes are TRBV13 and TRBJ2-7; 7 nucleotides align to TRBD1. The CDR3 runs 14 residues. Germline CDR1 and CDR2: PRHDT and FYEKMQ (reference sequence). J gave up 2 bases and V 6 bases, and 7 bases lay outside the gene matches. The CDR3 sequence is CASSQAGTAYEQYF. In DNA, the CDR3 is TGTGCCAGCAGTCAAGCCGGGACAGCCTACGAGCAGTACTTC.

This clone showed up just once. The genes are TRBV10-2 and TRBJ2-7; no clear D. The V end was cut by 2 bases, the J end by 3 bases, with 8 bases between. Germline V CDR1 and CDR2: WSHSY, SAAADI. The CDR3 length is 13 residues. In DNA, the CDR3 is TGCGCCAGCAGTGAGGAGGAATACTACGAGCAGTACTTC. It codes for CASSEEEYYEQYF.

The CDR3 region has the DNA TGTGCCAGCAGCCTGCGACAGGGGAGCTACGAGCAGTACTTC. This sequence encodes CASSLRQGSYEQYF. The V call is TRBV7-9, the J call TRBJ2-7, with TRBD1 matching over 8 bases. CDR3 length: 14 amino acids. The junction had 6 bases not matched to a gene; V was cut back by 5 bases and J by 3 bases. Germline loops: CDR1 SEHNR, CDR2 FQNEAQ (reference sequence).

The chain carries TRBV5-5 and TRBJ1-2, with TRBD1 as a possible D gene (5 bases). The germline V gene encodes CDR1 SGHKS and CDR2 YYEKEE (reference sequence). Trimming removed 3 bases from V and 3 bases from J, with 15 bases in between. The CDR3 length is 15 residues. This CDR3 reads CASSSPGRVDYGYTF. Written as DNA, the CDR3 is TGTGCCAGCAGCTCGCCGGGCAGGGTAGACTATGGCTACACCTTC.

V gene TRBV6-1 combines with J gene TRBJ2-7; 9 nucleotides align to TRBD2. The CDR3 runs to 17 residues. Per germline, CDR1 MNHNS and CDR2 SASEGT. V lost 4 bases to trimming and J lost 5 bases; unmatched junction nucleotides: 15. CDR3 nucleotide sequence: TGTGCCAGCAGTGCTACTAGCGGGCAGTCACCACGGGACGAGCAGTACTTC. Amino acids: CASSATSGQSPRDEQYF.

In its sample, this clone was seen once. The chain combines TRBV2 with TRBJ1-2; no reliable D call. This CDR3 contains 18 residues. The germline CDR1 and CDR2 sequences are SNHLY and FYNNEI. The CDR3 loop is CAGQSNPGGDQANYGYTF. The CDR3 region has the DNA TGTGCTGGGCAGTCGAATCCCGGCGGGGATCAAGCTAACTATGGCTACACCTTC.